This note documents a single TCR beta chain sequence. Gene labels here are mouse ones. The CDR3 extends 4 residues past the end of the read, so its final part is completed from the germline J gene. The sample comes from a study of CD8+ T cells in alopecia areata. RNA extraction and reverse transcription yielded cDNA as sequencing template. Sequencing used immunoSEQ multiplex PCR; TCRdb keeps in-frame clones, though not all of them. The profile covers over 100,000 clones, none occurring a single time. Germline lookup yields CDR1 NNHDY and CDR2 SYVADS. J was trimmed by 3 bases and V by 5 bases; bases with no gene match: 9. The CDR3 covers 16 residues.

The sample consisted of lesional skin. This clonotype was obtained from a C3H/HeJ mouse with alopecia areata. MHC haplotype of the strain: H2-k. The rearrangement joins TRBV13-3 to TRBJ1-4; TRBD1 aligns across 8 bases. The CDR3 sequence: CASSSPQGAANERLFF. CDR3 DNA, as far as it was read: TGTGCCAGCAGCTCACCCCAGGGGGCGGCCAACGAA.